This passage covers 5 T cell receptor beta chains from one sample sequenced in a study of blood T cell repertoires in COVID-19. Profiled with immunoSEQ multiplex PCR; TCRdb holds only in-frame clones, not every one. The data contain under 350,000 clones, approximately 88% of them singletons. Specimen: PBMCs or T cells enriched from blood (not recorded which). These receptors originate from a woman aged 40 to 55 who had recovered from COVID-19.

V is TRBV5-1 and J is TRBJ1-1; 8 bases match TRBD1. The length of the CDR3 is 14 residues. From germline, CDR1 is SGHRS and CDR2 YFSETQ. V shed 4 bases and J 3 bases; nucleotides not matched to a gene: 5. This chain's CDR3 is CASSPTGAYTEAFF. The CDR3 DNA is TGCGCCAGCAGCCCGACAGGGGCGTACACTGAAGCTTTCTTT.

The chain uses TRBV2 and TRBJ2-7, with 7 bases matching TRBD2. V was clipped by 3 bases and J by 3 bases; unmatched bases: 2. CDR3 length: 13 amino acids. From germline, CDR1 is SNHLY and CDR2 FYNNEI. In DNA form, the CDR3 reads TGTGCCAGCAGTGAGCCTAGCGGCTACGAGCAGTACTTC. Its protein product is CASSEPSGYEQYF.

This chain links TRBV5-1 with TRBJ2-7; 11 nucleotides align to TRBD2. This CDR3 is built from 16 residues. Germline CDR1 reads SGHRS; CDR2 reads YFSETQ. The V and J ends lost 4 bases and 1 base, in that order; junction bases with no gene match: 7. DNA of the CDR3: TGCGCCAGCAGCCGTGATGGGACTAGCGGATCCTACGAGCAGTACTTC. It codes for CASSRDGTSGSYEQYF.

The chain links TRBV19 to TRBJ1-2; D might be TRBD1 (5 bases). Trimming stripped 6 bases from V and 9 bases from J, with 17 bases between. This CDR3 spans 13 amino acids. The germline V gene has CDR1 LNHDA and CDR2 SQIVND (reference sequence). CDR3 amino acids: CASSPGGLSSYTF. For the CDR3, the DNA is TGTGCCAGTAGCCCCGGGGGACTATCAAGCTACACCTTC.

The chain combines TRBV25-1 with TRBJ1-1, with TRBD1 matching over 9 bases. V trimming: 4 bases; J trimming: 6 bases; junction bases outside the gene matches: 12. This CDR3 is built from 16 residues. CDR1 is MGHDK, CDR2 SYGVNS, per germline. CDR3 protein: CASSARLQGAKSEAFF. For the CDR3, the DNA is TGTGCCAGCAGTGCGAGACTACAGGGGGCCAAGTCTGAAGCTTTCTTT.